Each of the 7 T cell receptor beta chains below was sequenced from the same sample in a study of cytomegalovirus exposure and HLA in healthy donors. The data were produced by immunoSEQ multiplex PCR, yet TCRdb's version contains in-frame clones alone and is incomplete. The sample lists 120,000 or so clones; roughly 88% were seen once. The sequencing input was PBMCs. The receptors come from a man aged 18 to 30 in good health and CMV-seronegative.

This chain links TRBV5-6 with TRBJ2-7; 10 bases agree with TRBD1. The germline V gene has CDR1 SGHDT and CDR2 YYEEEE. The CDR3 runs 14 residues. Trimming cost V 5 bases and J 3 bases; bases outside gene matches: 5. The DNA of the CDR3 is TGTGCCAGCAGGGACAGGGGGTCCCTCTACGAGCAGTACTTC. Protein sequence: CASRDRGSLYEQYF.

The chain uses TRBV5-6 and TRBJ1-1, with 7 nucleotides matching TRBD1. J gave up 11 bases and V 4 bases, and 8 bases lay outside the gene matches. In germline, CDR1 is SGHDT, CDR2 YYEEEE. The CDR3 has 12 amino acids. The CDR3 is CASSEGGAWAFF. DNA for the CDR3: TGTGCCAGCAGCGAAGGGGGCGCGTGGGCTTTCTTT. The full variable domain, in which reference TRBV5-6 and TRBJ1-1 provide the parts outside the CDR3, is DAGVTQSPTHLIKTRGQQVTLRCSPKSGHDTVSWYQQALGQGPQFIFQYYEEEERQRGNFPDRFSGHQFPNYSSELNVNALLLGDSALYLCASSEGGAWAFFGQGTRLTVV.

The chain links TRBV2 to TRBJ2-7, with D tentatively TRBD2 (6 bases). Trimming removed 4 bases from V and 7 bases from J, with 8 bases in between. Germline V lookup: CDR1 SNHLY, CDR2 FYNNEI. The CDR3 is made up of 11 amino acids. The CDR3 here is CASSVRGEQYF. CDR3 DNA: TGTGCCAGCAGTGTCCGGGGGGAGCAGTACTTC.

This clone was recorded once. V is TRBV5-1 and J is TRBJ2-7; 8 nucleotides agree with TRBD1. Looked up from germline, CDR1 is SGHRS and CDR2 is YFSETQ. V lost 4 bases and J lost 3; bases outside the gene matches: 9. The CDR3 is 15 residues long. CDR3 region: CASSILQGANYEQYF. The CDR3 coding sequence is TGCGCCAGCAGCATCCTTCAGGGGGCGAACTACGAGCAGTACTTC.

The chain employs TRBV5-6 and TRBJ2-3; D might be TRBD1 (6 bases). The CDR3 is 15 residues long. Germline assignment: CDR1 SGHDT and CDR2 YYEEEE. Trimming removed 0 bases from V and 4 bases from J, with 12 bases in between. The CDR3 loop is CASSLVPRGADTQYF. CDR3 nucleotide sequence: TGTGCCAGCAGCTTGGTACCCAGGGGTGCAGATACGCAGTATTTT.

The rearrangement uses TRBV27 and TRBJ2-1; 8 nucleotides agree with TRBD1. The length of the CDR3 is 15 residues. With V trimmed by 3 bases and J by 2 bases, 3 bases remained unmatched. Germline-derived CDR1 and CDR2 are MNHEY and SMNVEV (reference sequence). The DNA for the CDR3 is TGTGCCAGCAGTTTGGAGGACAGGGCCTACAATGAGCAGTTCTTC. Translating gives CASSLEDRAYNEQFF.

The chain recombines TRBV29-1 with TRBJ2-7; the match to TRBD2 covers 7 bases. The CDR3 spans 16 residues. Germline CDR1 is SQVTM and CDR2 is ANQGSEA. V shed 6 bases and J 7 bases; nucleotides not matched to a gene: 21. The CDR3 is CSVGGVIGGRGREQYF. CDR3 sequence (DNA): TGCAGCGTGGGGGGGGTGATTGGCGGGAGAGGTCGGGAGCAGTACTTC.